Following are 27 T cell receptor beta chains from one sample sequenced in a study of T cells in Graves' hyperthyroidism and ophthalmopathy. Using RNA transcripts as the source, TCR beta CDR3 regions were amplified. HTBI primers were the set used in a first-round RT-PCR of the TCR CDR3. TCRdb itself ran the multiplex PCR reads through MiXCR, one entry per CDR3 protein. The repertoire holds about 590,000 distinct CDR3 sequences, with 14% as singletons. The sequenced sample was blood. The receptors here all came from a woman under 30 with Graves' ophthalmopathy.

This chain links TRBV5-1 with TRBJ1-1; TRBD1 agrees at 12 bases. The germline gives CDR1 SGHRS, CDR2 YFSETQ. This CDR3 spans 17 amino acids. Trimming at V came to 4 bases and at J to 4 bases, leaving 11 bases not matched to a gene. The CDR3 reads CASSTPGQGARSTEAFF. The DNA of the CDR3 is TGCGCCAGCAGCACGCCGGGACAGGGGGCAAGGAGCACTGAAGCTTTCTTT.

Ten or more counts support this clonotype. V gene TRBV20-1 combines with J gene TRBJ2-1, with 13 bases lining up with TRBD2. Trimming cost V 6 bases and J 0 bases; bases outside gene matches: 5. The CDR3 runs 16 residues. Germline V lookup: CDR1 DFQATT, CDR2 SNEGSKA (reference sequence). CDR3 bases: TGCAGTGCCTGTGGACTAGCGGGGGCCTCCTACAATGAGCAGTTCTTC. Amino acids: CSACGLAGASYNEQFF.

This clonotype was detected many times. The chain is built from TRBV20-1 and TRBJ2-7, with D perhaps TRBD1 (6 bases). Trimming took 8 bases from V and 4 from J, leaving 18 bases between them. The CDR3 totals 13 residues. Looked up from germline, CDR1 is DFQATT and CDR2 is SNEGSKA (reference sequence). The CDR3 DNA follows: TGCAGTTCACACAGGGACGGAGGTTACGAGCAGTACTTC. Residues: CSSHRDGGYEQYF.

The V gene is TRBV13, the J gene TRBJ2-5, with 7 bases identical to TRBD1. Germline CDR1 reads PRHDT; CDR2 reads FYEKMQ (reference sequence). The V segment lost 5 bases and the J segment 3 bases; nucleotides outside the gene matches: 6. The CDR3 totals 14 residues. The CDR3 DNA reads as TGTGCCAGCAGCCAACCTACAGGGGAAGAGACCCAGTACTTC. This gives the protein CASSQPTGEETQYF.

V is TRBV19 and J is TRBJ1-6; 10 nucleotides align to TRBD1. Germline V lookup: CDR1 LNHDA, CDR2 SQIVND (reference sequence). The CDR3 has 19 amino acids. Germline trimming cut 4 bases from V and 0 bases from J; bases unmatched to any gene: 9. The CDR3 reads CASSTGTGVASSYNSPLHF. DNA for the CDR3: TGTGCCAGTAGTACCGGGACAGGGGTAGCCAGCTCCTATAATTCACCCCTCCACTTT.

CDR3 in amino acids: CASSPDGTNGYTF. CDR3 nucleotides: TGTGCCAGCAGCCCCGATGGGACAAACGGCTACACCTTC. The rearrangement links TRBV3-1 to TRBJ1-2, with D possibly matching TRBD1 (6 bases). Germline loops: CDR1 LGHDT, CDR2 YNNKEL (reference sequence). This CDR3 is 13 amino acids long. V was shortened by 4 bases and J by 8 bases, with 14 bases between the two germline ends.

There are a few counts of this clonotype. The chain joins TRBV4-3 to TRBJ1-1, with D hard to call. The CDR3 length is 14 residues. Per germline, CDR1 LGHNA and CDR2 YSLEER. Trimming left V 0 bases short and J 5 bases short, with 10 bases between. CDR3 nucleotide sequence: TGCGCCAGCAGCCAAGATAGGGCCTTGACTGAAGCTTTCTTT. As protein: CASSQDRALTEAFF.

Ten or more counts support this clonotype. The chain recombines TRBV12-3 or TRBV12-4 with TRBJ2-3; D might be TRBD2 (5 bases). V was shortened by 9 bases and J by 2 bases, with 18 bases between the two germline ends. This CDR3 comprises 15 residues. The CDR3 region has the DNA TGTGCCAGTCATAGAGCCCGGGGATCCACAGATACGCAGTATTTT. It yields the protein CASHRARGSTDTQYF.

This clonotype was recorded a few times. V and J are TRBV2 and TRBJ2-5, with D tentatively TRBD1 (6 bases). The CDR3 runs to 15 residues. The ends were cut back, 7 bases at V and 5 bases at J, with 20 bases in the middle. CDR1 and CDR2 (germline): SNHLY, FYNNEI. CDR3 loop: CASKIGSPQGETQYF. For the CDR3, the DNA is TGTGCCAGCAAAATAGGGTCTCCCCAGGGGGAGACCCAGTACTTC. Full variable domain (rest looked up from reference TRBV2 and TRBJ2-5): EPEVTQTPSHQVTQMGQEVILRCVPISNHLYFYWYRQILGQKVEFLVSFYNNEISEKSEIFDDQFSVERPDGSNFTLKIRSTKLEDSAMYFCASKIGSPQGETQYFGPGTRLLVL.

The V and J genes are TRBV7-8 and TRBJ2-1; perhaps D is TRBD1 or TRBD2 (5 bases each). The V gene's germline CDR1 is SGHVS and CDR2 FQNEAQ. With 2 bases removed from V and 4 bases from J, the gap between germline ends came to 12 bases. The CDR3 contains 15 residues. Here the CDR3 DNA reads TGTGCCAGCAGCTTACTCCGGGACCTTTACAATGAGCAGTTCTTC. It is translated as CASSLLRDLYNEQFF. Full variable domain (outside the CDR3, taken from reference TRBV7-8 and TRBJ2-1): GAGVSQSPRYKVAKRGQDVALRCDPISGHVSLFWYQQALGQGPEFLTYFQNEAQLDKSGLPSDRFFAERPEGSVSTLKIQRTQQEDSAVYLCASSLLRDLYNEQFFGPGTRLTVL.

This clonotype was seen ten or more times. V is TRBV30 and J is TRBJ2-3; 9 bases fit TRBD2. Germline CDR1 and CDR2: GTSNPN and SVGIG (reference sequence). Germline trimming cut 0 bases from V and 1 base from J; bases unmatched to any gene: 2. The CDR3 totals 15 residues. The CDR3 nucleotides are TGTGCCTGGAGTGTACGACTAGCGGGCACAGATACGCAGTATTTT. Translation gives CAWSVRLAGTDTQYF.

This clonotype appeared many times. The rearrangement joins TRBV27 to TRBJ2-3; TRBD1 might be the D (6 bases). V lost 1 base and J lost 2, with 13 bases in between. Germline V gives CDR1 MNHEY, CDR2 SMNVEV (reference sequence). The CDR3 is 16 residues long. CDR3: CASSLLTGSFTDTQYF. The CDR3 nucleotides read TGTGCCAGCAGTTTATTAACAGGGTCGTTCACAGATACGCAGTATTTT.

At least ten counts were recorded for this clonotype. The chain couples TRBV12-3 or TRBV12-4 to TRBJ2-7; TRBD2 aligns across 10 bases. J gave up 6 bases and V 1 base, and 6 bases lay outside the gene matches. This CDR3 spans 15 amino acids. In DNA form, the CDR3 reads TGTGCCAGCAGTTTAGGGCTAGCGGGAGCTAGCGAGCAGTACTTC. It is translated as CASSLGLAGASEQYF.

This clonotype was observed a few times. A much larger clone is a single base away; this may be a read error. CDR3 DNA sequence: TGTGCCAGCAGTACCGACGGAGCCTACAAGCAGTACTTC. This gives the protein CASSTDGAYKQYF. The chain is built from TRBV28 and TRBJ2-7, with no clear D. CDR1 and CDR2 from the germline V gene are MDHEN and SYDVKM. The CDR3 is 13 amino acids.

V is TRBV19 and J is TRBJ1-2, with TRBD1 as a possible D gene (6 bases). Germline V lookup: CDR1 LNHDA, CDR2 SQIVND (reference sequence). The CDR3 is made up of 16 amino acids. With 1 base removed from V and 4 bases from J, the gap between germline ends came to 16 bases. CDR3 DNA: TGTGCCAGTAGTATAGCCGGGACACCGGATCGCTATGGCTACACCTTC. As protein: CASSIAGTPDRYGYTF. The full variable domain, completed using reference TRBV19 and TRBJ1-2, is DGGITQSPKYLFRKEGQNVTLSCEQNLNHDAMYWYRQDPGQGLRLIYYSQIVNDFQKGDIAEGYSVSREKKESFPLTVTSAQKNPTAFYLCASSIAGTPDRYGYTFGSGTRLTVV.

This clonotype was seen only a few times. V gene TRBV11-3 combines with J gene TRBJ2-2, with 7 bases lining up with TRBD2. Germline CDR1 and CDR2: SGHNT and YENEEA. This CDR3 region has 15 residues. V lost 5 bases to trimming and J lost 7 bases; unmatched junction nucleotides: 10. CDR3 residues: CASSKMGERDGELFF. The CDR3 region has the DNA TGTGCCAGCAGCAAAATGGGGGAGCGGGACGGGGAGCTGTTTTTT.

This clonotype was counted many times. The chain carries TRBV20-1 and TRBJ2-7; 7 bases align to TRBD1. The length of the CDR3 is 15 residues. Trimming at V came to 8 bases and at J to 3 bases, leaving 16 bases not matched to a gene. CDR1 is DFQATT and CDR2 is SNEGSKA in the germline V gene (reference sequence). The CDR3 protein is CSPLPTDRVIYEQYF. The CDR3 region has the DNA TGCAGTCCATTGCCAACCGACAGGGTGATCTACGAGCAGTACTTC.

This clonotype was seen more than once but under ten times. This chain joins TRBV10-3 and TRBJ2-7; 10 positions match TRBD2. Germline CDR1 reads ENHRY; CDR2 reads SYGVKD. This CDR3 spans 18 amino acids. V was clipped by 2 bases and J by 5 bases; unmatched bases: 15. The CDR3 bases are TGTGCCATCAGTGAGCCGGGCTTTAGCGGGAGGACTCGCCACGAGCAGTACTTC. Translation gives CAISEPGFSGRTRHEQYF.

To note about this clonotype: It may be a read error: a sequence one base away is much more abundant. The V and J genes are TRBV20-1 and TRBJ1-2; the match to TRBD1 covers 7 bases. The CDR3 covers 16 residues. Per germline, CDR1 DFQATT and CDR2 SNEGSKA (reference sequence). In DNA form, the CDR3 reads TGCGGTGCTAGCCGGCAGCGTATTCCCACAGGGGTTGGCTACACCTTC. Translation: CGASRQRIPTGVGYTF.

This clonotype was detected many times. The chain is built from TRBV27 and TRBJ2-7; perhaps TRBD2 as D (5 bases). The CDR3 is 16 amino acids. In germline, CDR1 is MNHEY, CDR2 SMNVEV (reference sequence). V lost 5 bases, J lost 1 base, and 18 bases lay in between. CDR3 sequence reads: CASSPSFAGLSYEQYF. CDR3 in DNA: TGTGCCAGCAGTCCCTCCTTCGCGGGCCTATCCTACGAGCAGTACTTC.

At least ten counts were recorded for this clonotype. The V and J genes are TRBV29-1 and TRBJ1-2, with 9 bases fitting TRBD1. CDR1 is SQVTM, CDR2 ANQGSEA, per germline. Trimming took 3 bases from V and 6 from J; bases not matched to a gene: 5. There are 13 residues in the CDR3. CDR3 nucleotide sequence: TGCAGCGTTGAGGGGACAGGGATCAATGGCTACACCTTC. Translating gives CSVEGTGINGYTF.

At least ten counts were recorded for this clonotype. The chain recombines TRBV19 with TRBJ2-7; 13 nucleotides match TRBD2. CDR3 length: 13 residues. Germline loops: CDR1 LNHDA, CDR2 SQIVND (reference sequence). V lost 8 bases, J lost 6 bases, and 4 bases stayed unmatched. CDR3 region: CASGTSGRGEQYF. The CDR3 DNA is TGTGCCAGTGGAACTAGCGGGAGGGGCGAGCAGTACTTC. Based on the CDR3 plus reference TRBV19 and TRBJ2-7, the full variable domain is DGGITQSPKYLFRKEGQNVTLSCEQNLNHDAMYWYRQDPGQGLRLIYYSQIVNDFQKGDIAEGYSVSREKKESFPLTVTSAQKNPTAFYLCASGTSGRGEQYFGPGTRLTVT.

This clonotype was found many times. The chain carries TRBV28 and TRBJ2-3; D remains unclear. The CDR3 length is 13 residues. V lost 3 bases to trimming and J lost 2 bases, with 6 bases between them. Germline V gives CDR1 MDHEN, CDR2 SYDVKM. CDR3 nucleotide sequence: TGTGCCAGCAGTTTTCAGTCCACAGATACGCAGTATTTT. This translates into CASSFQSTDTQYF.

The CDR3 DNA is TGCAGTGTTCAAGGGCGTTTGACCTACGAGCAGTACTTC. This codes for CSVQGRLTYEQYF. This chain links TRBV20-1 with TRBJ2-7; D gene uncertain. CDR1 is DFQATT and CDR2 is SNEGSKA in the germline V gene (reference sequence). V was shortened by 7 bases and J by 2 bases, with 15 bases between the two germline ends. The CDR3 runs to 13 residues.

Ten or more counts support this clonotype. The genes are TRBV30 and TRBJ2-3; unclear D gene. Trimming cost V 4 bases and J 5 bases, with 4 bases left between them. Germline assignment: CDR1 GTSNPN and CDR2 SVGIG (reference sequence). The CDR3 length is 10 residues. CDR3 DNA sequence: TGTGCCTGGAAACTAGATACGCAGTATTTT. This sequence encodes CAWKLDTQYF.

The table lists this clonotype with a few counts. The J gene is TRBJ2-2, the V gene TRBV19, with D perhaps given as TRBD1 or TRBD2 (5 bases each). This CDR3 has 13 residues. Trimming left V 8 bases short and J 6 bases short, with 13 bases between. Germline-derived CDR1 and CDR2 are LNHDA and SQIVND (reference sequence). The CDR3 coding sequence is TGTGCCAGTCCTAGCCCAGGGTCCGGGGAGCTGTTTTTT. The encoded protein is CASPSPGSGELFF.

The rearrangement links TRBV6-1 to TRBJ2-1; TRBD1 matches at 7 bases. J gave up 4 bases and V 8 bases, and 14 bases lay outside the gene matches. The CDR3 extends over 16 amino acids. Germline V gene sequence: CDR1 MNHNS, CDR2 SASEGT. DNA for the CDR3: TGTGCCAGCGCCCCTTCCGGGACAGAGTATTACAATGAGCAGTTCTTC. Its protein product is CASAPSGTEYYNEQFF.